This T cell receptor beta chain was observed in a study of T cell changes during pregnancy in multiple sclerosis (dated by TCRdb to the late 2010s). Background for the entire study: In women with multiple sclerosis, the researchers looked at how the T cell repertoire shifted as pregnancy progressed.

Library preparation used the immunoSEQ multiplex PCR assay. TCRdb mirrors the immuneACCESS table, restricted to in-frame sequences. Some clones are absent from its copies; in checked studies, under half trace to an unresolved V gene, and the reason for the others is unknown. The sample has tens of thousands of clones on record, 91% of them singletons. Of the sample, roughly 6.1% is held by the ten largest clones. Concerning this clone: Its antigen is unknown. Base-call qualities are not available, and no considerably larger clone is one nucleotide away.

This sequence originates from a female donor with multiple sclerosis, enrolled in a pregnancy study. The specimen was CD8+ T cells from peripheral blood mononuclear cells, collected in the second trimester of pregnancy.

The DNA reads TGTGCCAGCAGCTTACGGGAAAACATTCAGTACTTC. Translated, this is CASSLRENIQYF. The chain employs TRBV13 and TRBJ2-4; there is no confident call for the D gene. The CDR3 measures 12 amino acids from cysteine to phenylalanine. Just the 36-base CDR3 DNA is kept, in frame starting at base 1. CDR1 and CDR2, looked up from the germline V gene (reference sequence), are PRHDT and FYEKMQ. V is shortened by 2 bases, J by 5 bases, and the region joining them spans 4 bases. The full variable domain, completed from the reference TRBV13 and TRBJ2-4 proteins outside the CDR3, reads AAGVIQSPRHLIKEKRETATLKCYPIPRHDTVYWYQQGPGQDPQFLISFYEKMQSDKGSIPDRFSAQQFSDYHSELNMSSLELGDSALYFCASSLRENIQYFGAGTRLSVL.